The 3 T cell receptor beta chains below were found in one sample sequenced in a study of blood T cell repertoires in COVID-19. Generated by immunoSEQ multiplex PCR, the TCRdb table keeps only in-frame clones and is missing some. The table includes 150,000 or so clones, roughly 85% detected once. Sequences were obtained from peripheral blood. The receptors originated from a woman aged 55-69 years with COVID-19, enrolled during active disease.

The chain joins TRBV3-1 (or the pseudogene TRBV3-2) to TRBJ1-2; D is perhaps TRBD1 (6 bases). From germline, CDR1 is LGHDT and CDR2 YNNKEL (reference sequence). The V gene lost 1 base and the J gene lost 3 bases, with 9 bases spanning the gap. The CDR3 is 14 amino acids. The CDR3 sequence: CASSQGPGDYGYTF. CDR3 nucleotide sequence: TGTGCCAGCAGCCAAGGTCCAGGGGACTATGGCTACACCTTC.

This rearrangement joins TRBV6-5 to TRBJ1-4; 9 bases fit TRBD1. The CDR3 has 16 amino acids. With V trimmed by 0 bases and J by 7 bases, 6 bases remained unmatched. Germline V gives CDR1 MNHEY, CDR2 SVGAGI. In nucleotides, the CDR3 is TGTGCCAGCAGTTACTCGTTGGGACAGGGAACTGAAAAACTGTTTTTT. Translated: CASSYSLGQGTEKLFF.

This sequence joins TRBV19 and TRBJ2-1, with 7 bases identical to TRBD1. The CDR3 runs to 13 residues. V shed 3 bases and J 7 bases; nucleotides not matched to a gene: 3. CDR1 and CDR2 from the germline V gene are LNHDA and SQIVND (reference sequence). The CDR3 loop reads CASSMGRGNEQFF. The CDR3 nucleotides are TGTGCCAGTAGTATGGGCAGGGGGAATGAGCAGTTCTTC. Full variable domain (outside the CDR3, taken from reference TRBV19 and TRBJ2-1): DGGITQSPKYLFRKEGQNVTLSCEQNLNHDAMYWYRQDPGQGLRLIYYSQIVNDFQKGDIAEGYSVSREKKESFPLTVTSAQKNPTAFYLCASSMGRGNEQFFGPGTRLTVL.